This record looks at one T cell receptor beta chain sequence and its context. TCRdb analysed the 5' RACE reads with MiXCR anew, one entry per CDR3 protein. The sample yields about 170,000 distinct CDR3 sequences, about 11% seen once. The sample is drawn from a study of T cells after yellow fever vaccination. This CDR3 is 18 amino acids long. The chain joins TRBV12-2 to TRBJ1-1; the D call in the table, TRBD1, was not verified against the DNA. TRBV12-2 is flagged as a pseudogene. The sequences come from CD8+ T cells sorted from PBMCs, collected 15 days after the yellow fever booster vaccination. The receptor's source is a man aged 18-30 years who received the YFV17D yellow fever vaccine. The CDR3 reads CASRPPRGRRRKNTEAFF. CDR3 nucleotides: TGTGCAAGTCGTCCCCCCCGGGGACGGAGAAGGAAGAACACTGAAGCTTTCTTT.